This T cell receptor (beta chain) was recorded in a study of blood T cell repertoires in COVID-19. Overall study: Researchers got acute and convalescent COVID-19 samples from the United States, Italy and Spain. T cells, B-cell-depleted T cells, or PBMCs supplied cDNA or gDNA.

There are 16 residues in the CDR3. V dropped 1 base and J dropped 7 bases, with 14 bases sitting between them. In germline, CDR1 is MNHEY, CDR2 SVGAGI. Under the authors' procedure: Reference gene primer amplification yielded estimated nucleated cell counts. TCRdb keeps only in-frame clones here, not all; method: immunoSEQ multiplex PCR. V and J calls and clone size are copied from that table; D and trimming were computed from the DNA. The repertoire holds around 90,000 clones, with over 70% as singletons. The rearrangement uses TRBV6-5 and TRBJ1-6; a possible D gene is TRBD1 (5 bases). This TCR came from a human donor in a cohort sampled during active COVID-19. Sample: peripheral blood. CDR3 region: CASSYFRQLTNSPLHF. In nucleotides, the CDR3 is TGTGCCAGCAGTTACTTTAGACAGCTTACAAATTCACCCCTCCACTTT.